This TCR beta chain was sequenced during a study of T cell responses to AZD1222 COVID-19 vaccine. Study conclusions and caveats: Females made up more of the donors, who were largely white British, and clonal diversity may have come out too low. Just a handful of AZD1222 recipients tested seropositive at baseline. Nearly half of spike-specific TCRs reportedly go after variant regions that carry no mutations. In all cases, repertoires were sampled only after the peak T cell response.

The germline CDR1 and CDR2 sequences are MGHRA and YSYEKL. The CDR3 spans 14 residues. The V end was cut by 1 base, the J end by 4 bases, with 8 bases between. The protocol was immunoSEQ multiplex PCR, while the TCRdb copy is restricted to in-frame clones and leaves out a portion. The table has under 95,000 clones, roughly 90% seen once; the top ten hold around 2.8%. On this clone: Its antigen is unidentified.

The TCR comes from an adult in good health. The material sequenced was peripheral blood, taken on day 0 of AZD1222 vaccination. The chain uses TRBV4-1 and TRBJ1-5, with D perhaps TRBD1 (6 bases). In nucleotides, the CDR3 is TGCGCCAGCAGCCAAGTACAGGGAAATCAGCCCCAGCATTTT. It encodes CASSQVQGNQPQHF.